Listed below are T cell receptor beta chains from one sample, sequenced in a study of identical twins. Using its own MiXCR run on the 5' RACE reads, TCRdb lists one record per CDR3 protein. The sample shows more than 1.5 million distinct CDR3 sequences, roughly a third of them seen only once. Material for sequencing was cord blood. These TCRs come from a newborn girl in good health. Each CDR3 is given with its conserved first and last residue. Each record gives: V gene, CDR3 protein.

TRBV29-1 CSVVRGRDTEAFF
TRBV9 CASSVDGSSYNSPLHF
TRBV27 CASSLWGGAQPQHF
TRBV7-9 CASSLSWASSSYNEQFF
TRBV12-3/TRBV12-4 CASTLQGPQETQYF
TRBV20-1 CSARLSGPETQYF
TRBV6-1 CASSAPTAYSNQPQHF
TRBV11-2 CASSLLTSGVGYTQYF
TRBV20-1 CSASEEKLFF
TRBV7-2 CASSFEVRGYGYTF
TRBV20-1 CSANSPPYEQYF
TRBV5-1 CASSLRTGRYNSPLHF
TRBV20-1 CSARPGFLYGYTF
TRBV7-8 CASSARQGADYGYTF
TRBV20-1 CSETDSYNEQYF
TRBV4-1 CASSQVMGETQYF
TRBV6-1 CASPPGLAAPWYEQYF
TRBV5-4 CASSLGQPNYGCTF
TRBV25-1 CASSPSPGQINTEAFF
TRBV20-1 CSAARQGPYEQYF
TRBV2 CASSAGLGTNEKLFF
TRBV29-1 CSVEDRVGPATF
TRBV7-6 CASSLDRSETQYF
TRBV4-1 CASSLGTSGWNEQYF
TRBV24-1 CATSDLYYGYTF
TRBV5-1 CASSFGVSGAPYNEQFF
TRBV29-1 CSVFPKGTEAFF
TRBV30 CAWSVPDRPNQPQHF
TRBV5-1 CASSGEAARDSPLHF
TRBV5-1 CASSLGKGQPQHF
TRBV10-3 CATGQVADTQYF
TRBV12-3/TRBV12-4 CASSRDTGLLEAFF
TRBV6-5 CASRLSGAYGYTF
TRBV5-1 CASSLGRGSQYF
TRBV15 CATSRDRETQYF
TRBV27 CASSAGTGLYNSPLHF
TRBV12-3/TRBV12-4 CASSFIGARNQPQHF
TRBV2 CALQRGVSETQYF
TRBV7-9 CASSLAHYRDMNTEAFF
TRBV15 CATSRQGSYGYTF
TRBV2 CASKRIATVNTGELFF
TRBV29-1 CSVDPRHVRKAFF
TRBV20-1 CSVGDLRYNVNTEAFF